Listed here are 30 T cell receptor beta chains from one sample, sequenced in a study of beta chain features in type 1 diabetes. The entirety of the isolated RNA underwent reverse transcription, so expressed TCRB transcripts were sequenced. Clones were sequenced by immunoSEQ multiplex PCR, and TCRdb holds only the in-frame ones, with some missing. The sample comprises 300,000 to 400,000 clones, approximately 12% of which are singletons, and about 0.016% rests with the top ten. Notes on the study in general: Within each of all four CD4+ subsets, Type 1 diabetes patients had TCRB CDR3s that were moderately but significantly shorter.

What these receptors recognize is not known. The sequencing sample was made of naive CD4+ T cells from blood. The receptors were sampled from a woman in her late teens or twenties with type 1 diabetes.

V usage is TRBV5-4 and J usage is TRBJ2-7, with 9 bases matching TRBD2. The CDR3 extends over 16 amino acids. J lost 6 bases, V lost 5 bases, and 15 bases had no gene match. Germline CDR1 reads SGHNT; CDR2 reads YYREEE (reference sequence). CDR3 protein: CASSRQSGLAFGEQYF. The CDR3 DNA reads TGTGCCAGCAGTCGCCAATCGGGACTAGCTTTTGGCGAGCAGTACTTC.

This clone was found a few times. The CDR3 loop reads CAWRRGFGADTQYF. In DNA form, the CDR3 reads TGTGCCTGGAGGCGGGGATTTGGGGCAGATACGCAGTATTTT. The rearrangement links TRBV30 to TRBJ2-3; D is perhaps TRBD2 (6 bases). The CDR3 length is 14 residues. V was shortened by 3 bases and J by 4 bases, with 14 bases between the two germline ends. The germline V gene encodes CDR1 GTSNPN and CDR2 SVGIG (reference sequence).

This clone was seen more than once but under ten times. CDR3 bases: TGTGCCAGCAGTTTATACAGGGAAGAGACCCAGTACTTC. Translated: CASSLYREETQYF. This sequence joins TRBV28 and TRBJ2-5; tentatively, D is TRBD1 (6 bases). Trimming stripped 1 base from V and 3 bases from J, with 6 bases between. This CDR3 comprises 13 residues. CDR1 is MDHEN and CDR2 is SYDVKM in the germline V gene.

This chain links TRBV5-4 with TRBJ2-1; 7 bases line up with TRBD2. This CDR3 is 15 amino acids long. V lost 4 bases, J lost 9 bases, and 13 bases stayed unmatched. Germline assignment: CDR1 SGHNT and CDR2 YYREEE (reference sequence). In nucleotides, the CDR3 is TGTGCCAGCAGCCTACGACTAGCAGTAAGGTCTGAGCAGTTCTTC. Translating gives CASSLRLAVRSEQFF.

In its sample, this clone was seen a few times. The chain has TRBV28 and TRBJ2-3; no firm D call. The V gene lost 6 bases and the J gene lost 4 bases, with 8 bases spanning the gap. This CDR3 region has 12 residues. The germline gives CDR1 MDHEN, CDR2 SYDVKM. The CDR3: CASSSVPDTQYF. The CDR3 DNA sequence: TGTGCCAGCAGCTCAGTACCAGATACGCAGTATTTT.

The chain combines TRBV6-1 with TRBJ2-5; 11 bases map to TRBD1. CDR1 is MNHNS, CDR2 SASEGT, per germline. V shed 8 bases, J shed 5 bases, and the junction held 4 bases outside the gene matches. This CDR3 has 13 amino acids. In DNA, the CDR3 is TGTGCCAGCGTCGGGACAGGGGGGGAGACCCAGTACTTC. Encoded protein: CASVGTGGETQYF.

The V gene is TRBV15, the J gene TRBJ2-7, with TRBD1 as a possible D gene (5 bases). This CDR3 region has 17 residues. Germline V CDR1 and CDR2: LNHNV, YYDKDF (reference sequence). V was shortened by 2 bases and J by 5 bases, with 22 bases between the two germline ends. The CDR3 here is CATSRPWVQGITHEQYF. The CDR3 bases are TGTGCCACCAGCAGACCCTGGGTCCAGGGTATTACCCACGAGCAGTACTTC.

The V call is TRBV5-1, the J call TRBJ2-7, with D perhaps matching TRBD1 (5 bases). Germline V gene lookup returns CDR1 SGHRS and CDR2 YFSETQ. Trimming pared 1 base from V and 5 bases from J, leaving 10 bases between. The CDR3 has 13 residues. CDR3 residues: CASSLRDSDEQYF. The CDR3, as DNA: TGCGCCAGCAGCTTGCGAGACAGCGACGAGCAGTACTTC.

The gene calls are TRBV11-2 and TRBJ2-1; 7 nucleotides agree with TRBD1. From germline, CDR1 is SGHAT and CDR2 FQNNGV. The CDR3 sequence is 17 residues long. V gave up 5 bases and J gave up 4 bases; unmatched junction bases: 14. The DNA of the CDR3 is TGTGCCAGCAGCCCGCGTCCCACCGCGGACAGGTACAATGAGCAGTTCTTC. This translates into CASSPRPTADRYNEQFF. Complete variable domain (other parts from reference TRBV11-2 and TRBJ2-1): EAGVAQSPRYKIIEKRQSVAFWCNPISGHATLYWYQQILGQGPKLLIQFQNNGVVDDSQLPKDRFSAERLKGVDSTLKIQPAKLEDSAVYLCASSPRPTADRYNEQFFGPGTRLTVL.

This chain uses TRBV29-1 with TRBJ2-3, with 7 bases matching TRBD1. Trimming took 6 bases from V and 1 from J; bases not matched to a gene: 10. Germline loops: CDR1 SQVTM, CDR2 ANQGSEA. The CDR3 loop spans 15 amino acids. This CDR3 reads CSVAGTDGGTDTQYF. DNA for the CDR3: TGCAGCGTCGCCGGGACAGATGGCGGCACAGATACGCAGTATTTT.

V gene TRBV5-4 combines with J gene TRBJ2-7, with D possibly being TRBD1 (6 bases). The CDR3 totals 16 residues. The V gene's germline CDR1 is SGHNT and CDR2 YYREEE (reference sequence). Trimming cost V 0 bases and J 0 bases, with 13 bases left between them. The CDR3, as DNA: TGTGCCAGCAGCTTGGCTGGCTCAGGGGCCTCCTACGAGCAGTACTTC. Translated: CASSLAGSGASYEQYF. Combining the CDR3 with reference TRBV5-4 and TRBJ2-7 gives the whole variable domain ETGVTQSPTHLIKTRGQQVTLRCSSQSGHNTVSWYQQALGQGPQFIFQYYREEENGRGNFPPRFSGLQFPNYSSELNVNALELDDSALYLCASSLAGSGASYEQYFGPGTRLTVT.

In its sample, this clone was seen a few times. The chain links TRBV28 to TRBJ2-3; 9 positions agree with TRBD1. This CDR3 has 14 residues. Germline values: CDR1 MDHEN, CDR2 SYDVKM. The J segment lost 3 bases and the V segment lost 5 bases, leaving 3 bases of the junction unmatched. The CDR3 loop is CASSGDRATDTQYF. In DNA form, the CDR3 reads TGTGCCAGCAGTGGGGACAGGGCGACAGATACGCAGTATTTT.

The J gene is TRBJ2-1, the V gene TRBV11-2, with D possibly matching TRBD1 (5 bases). Trimming left V 4 bases short and J 7 bases short, with 17 bases between. Germline CDR1 reads SGHAT; CDR2 reads FQNNGV. This CDR3 spans 15 amino acids. The CDR3 coding sequence is TGTGCCAGCAGCTCCATATTCGAAACAGGTAATGAGCAGTTCTTC. Translated, it gives CASSSIFETGNEQFF.

This clone has only one observation. The chain has TRBV5-6 and TRBJ2-4, with a tentative D call TRBD1 (6 bases). In germline, CDR1 is SGHDT, CDR2 YYEEEE. The length of the CDR3 is 15 residues. V lost 4 bases, J lost 2 bases, and 13 bases lay in between. The CDR3 here is CASSPLTGTKNIQYF. CDR3 in DNA: TGTGCCAGCAGCCCTCTAACAGGGACCAAAAACATTCAGTACTTC.

The chain combines TRBV18 with TRBJ2-5; possible D gene TRBD1, 6 bases. CDR1 is KGHSH and CDR2 is LQKENI in the germline V gene. This CDR3 is built from 15 residues. V was pared by 5 bases and J by 2 bases, with 15 bases between. In DNA form, the CDR3 reads TGTGCCAGCTCATATCTACAGGGTACACAAGAGACCCAGTACTTC. It yields the protein CASSYLQGTQETQYF.

The chain carries TRBV9 and TRBJ2-3, with TRBD2 identical over 8 bases. The CDR3 has 16 residues. V was pared by 0 bases and J by 2 bases, with 5 bases of the junction left unmatched. The germline V gene encodes CDR1 SGDLS and CDR2 YYNGEE. The CDR3 region has the DNA TGTGCCAGCAGCGTAGCTAGCGGGTATATCACAGATACGCAGTATTTT. It yields the protein CASSVASGYITDTQYF.

This clone occurred a few times. The rearrangement uses TRBV28 and TRBJ1-4; D call uncertain. This CDR3 spans 16 amino acids. Trimming shortened V by 5 bases and J by 8 bases, and 21 bases separated the two germline ends. Germline V gene sequence: CDR1 MDHEN, CDR2 SYDVKM. CDR3 coding DNA: TGTGCCAGCAGTCTGTTGGGAGCCCAATCGGAGGAAAAACTGTTTTTT. Translation: CASSLLGAQSEEKLFF.

V is TRBV18 and J is TRBJ1-1; 8 bases map to TRBD1. Germline trimming cut 3 bases from V and 6 bases from J; bases unmatched to any gene: 6. The CDR3 is 14 amino acids. Germline V CDR1 and CDR2: KGHSH, LQKENI. In DNA, the CDR3 is TGTGCCAGCTCACCCCAGGGGGCGAGGGCTGAAGCTTTCTTT. It codes for CASSPQGARAEAFF.

This clone has a handful of counts. This sequence joins TRBV7-9 and TRBJ2-3; tentative D call: TRBD2 (6 bases). Per germline, CDR1 SEHNR and CDR2 FQNEAQ (reference sequence). The CDR3 spans 13 residues. Trimming cost V 8 bases and J 2 bases, with 11 bases left between them. In DNA form, the CDR3 reads TGTGCCAGCGGGACTGGACTCACAGATACGCAGTATTTT. This gives the protein CASGTGLTDTQYF.

This rearrangement joins TRBV5-1 to TRBJ2-1; D call uncertain. CDR3 length: 13 amino acids. In germline, CDR1 is SGHRS, CDR2 YFSETQ. V lost 0 bases, J lost 8 bases, and 9 bases lay in between. In DNA, the CDR3 is TGCGCCAGCAGCTTGGCCCTGGCGGATGAGCAGTTCTTC. It yields the protein CASSLALADEQFF.

V and J are TRBV11-2 and TRBJ2-5, with TRBD2 identical over 8 bases. Germline loops: CDR1 SGHAT, CDR2 FQNNGV. The CDR3 consists of 15 residues. J gave up 3 bases and V 0 bases, and 3 bases lay outside the gene matches. In DNA form, the CDR3 reads TGTGCCAGCAGCTTAGATCGGGGGGGCAAAGAGACCCAGTACTTC. The encoded protein is CASSLDRGGKETQYF. Together with reference TRBV11-2 and TRBJ2-5, the CDR3 gives the full variable domain: EAGVAQSPRYKIIEKRQSVAFWCNPISGHATLYWYQQILGQGPKLLIQFQNNGVVDDSQLPKDRFSAERLKGVDSTLKIQPAKLEDSAVYLCASSLDRGGKETQYFGPGTRLLVL.

The chain employs TRBV27 and TRBJ2-1, with a weak D call TRBD1 (6 bases). The CDR3 loop spans 16 amino acids. CDR1 is MNHEY and CDR2 is SMNVEV in the germline V gene (reference sequence). With 6 bases removed from V and 0 bases from J, the gap between germline ends came to 15 bases. CDR3 region: CASSPDRLPSYNEQFF. The CDR3 region has the DNA TGTGCCAGCAGCCCCGACAGGCTCCCCTCCTACAATGAGCAGTTCTTC.

This clone was detected a few times. This chain joins TRBV5-1 and TRBJ2-6; 7 bases are shared with TRBD1. V trimming: 4 bases; J trimming: 0 bases; junction bases outside the gene matches: 4. The germline gives CDR1 SGHRS, CDR2 YFSETQ. The CDR3 has 16 amino acids. The CDR3 region has the DNA TGCGCCAGCAGCGCTACAGGGGCCTCTGGGGCCAACGTCCTGACTTTC. It specifies CASSATGASGANVLTF.

V is TRBV5-4 and J is TRBJ1-1, with D possibly being TRBD1 (5 bases). Germline-derived CDR1 and CDR2 are SGHNT and YYREEE (reference sequence). With 3 bases removed from V and 4 bases from J, the gap between germline ends came to 16 bases. The CDR3 runs 15 residues. The CDR3 DNA reads TGTGCCAGCAGCTCCATAGTAGGAGGGACCACTGAAGCTTTCTTT. Translation gives CASSSIVGGTTEAFF.

This clone was counted a few times. This chain connects TRBV29-1 to TRBJ2-5; tentatively, D is TRBD1 (5 bases). In germline, CDR1 is SQVTM, CDR2 ANQGSEA. V was clipped by 3 bases and J by 2 bases, with 10 bases between them. The CDR3 has 13 amino acids. The CDR3 here is CSVDRTTQETQYF. For the CDR3, the DNA is TGCAGCGTTGACAGGACAACTCAAGAGACCCAGTACTTC.

In its sample, this clone was seen a few times. The J gene is TRBJ1-2, the V gene TRBV2, with TRBD1 as a possible D gene (5 bases). Germline V gene sequence: CDR1 SNHLY, CDR2 FYNNEI. The CDR3 is 14 amino acids. V dropped 4 bases and J dropped 2 bases, with 11 bases sitting between them. The CDR3 reads CASSGGAGNYGYTF. DNA for the CDR3: TGTGCCAGCAGTGGAGGAGCAGGGAACTATGGCTACACCTTC.

This clone was detected only a few times. The chain couples TRBV9 to TRBJ2-3; 7 bases align to TRBD2. Trimming took 0 bases from V and 3 from J; bases not matched to a gene: 7. CDR3 length equals 16 residues. Germline V CDR1 and CDR2: SGDLS, YYNGEE. Written as DNA, the CDR3 is TGTGCCAGCAGCGTAGTTGGCGGGGGTTCGACAGATACGCAGTATTTT. Its translation is CASSVVGGGSTDTQYF.

The genes are TRBV28 and TRBJ2-1, with D possibly being TRBD1 (6 bases). Trimming removed 6 bases from V and 13 bases from J, with 16 bases in between. Germline V lookup: CDR1 MDHEN, CDR2 SYDVKM. This CDR3 has 12 residues. Here the CDR3 DNA reads TGTGCCAGCAGGGAGCGTGAGGACAGACAGTTCTTC. Amino acid sequence: CASREREDRQFF.

This clone was detected a few times. The CDR3 DNA follows: TGCGCCAGCAGCCCGGGGGATATCGGGACCCAGTACTTC. Residues: CASSPGDIGTQYF. This chain links TRBV4-1 with TRBJ2-5; the D gene is possibly TRBD2 (6 bases). Trimming took off 4 bases at V and 7 bases at J, with 13 bases between the two ends. The CDR3 consists of 13 residues. From germline, CDR1 is MGHRA and CDR2 YSYEKL.

The chain employs TRBV11-2 and TRBJ2-5, with D maybe TRBD2 (7 bases). CDR1 and CDR2 (germline): SGHAT, FQNNGV. V was shortened by 5 bases and J by 5 bases, with 15 bases between the two germline ends. The CDR3 length is 14 residues. CDR3 sequence (DNA): TGTGCCAGCAGCAAGCTAGGGGGGGCGGAGACCCAGTACTTC. Translated, it gives CASSKLGGAETQYF.